The rows below give T cell receptor beta chains drawn from one sample of a study of PD-1 blockade in classical Hodgkin lymphoma. Using immunoSEQ multiplex PCR, the repertoire was profiled, and TCRdb retains in-frame clones only, with some absent. There are roughly 140,000 clones in the sample; about 81% occur only once, and roughly 9.2% lies in the top ten. The sequencing used peripheral blood mononuclear cells (PBMCs), collected before the second cycle of nivolumab. Source of these receptors: a human donor with classical Hodgkin lymphoma. Both conserved end residues are part of each CDR3. D genes are given only for firm matches. Not every row has a clone size; where given, it reads once, few, many or a size class.

j_call clone_size v_call d_call cdr3_aa cdr3_nt
TRBJ2-3 once TRBV19 NA CASSVPHKSTDTQYF TGTGCCAGTAGCGTACCCCACAAAAGCACAGATACGCAGTATTTT
TRBJ2-7 NA TRBV6-6 NA CASSYSNGNFPYEQYF TGTGCCAGCAGTTACTCGAACGGGAATTTCCCTTACGAGCAGTACTTC
TRBJ2-3 NA TRBV6-1 NA CASSARIMSDTQYF TGTGCCAGCAGTGCCCGGATCATGTCAGATACGCAGTATTTT
TRBJ1-2 NA TRBV9 NA CASSAGGPTSFYGYTF TGTGCCAGCAGCGCCGGGGGACCTACAAGTTTCTATGGCTACACCTTC
TRBJ2-3 NA TRBV4-1 TRBD2 CASSQAPSGRATDTQYF TGCGCCAGCAGCCAAGCGCCTAGCGGGAGGGCCACAGATACGCAGTATTTT
TRBJ2-6 NA TRBV9 NA CASSVGFGQSGANVLTF TGTGCCAGCAGCGTAGGTTTCGGACAGTCTGGGGCCAACGTCCTGACTTTC
TRBJ2-5 NA TRBV6-5 NA CASSYHETQYF TGTGCCAGCAGTTACCATGAGACCCAGTACTTC
TRBJ1-5 NA TRBV10-3 NA CAISDTYSNQPQHF TGTGCCATCAGTGACACTTATAGCAATCAGCCCCAGCATTTT
TRBJ1-5 NA TRBV9 TRBD1 CASSEGTGAFSNQPQHF TGTGCCAGCAGCGAGGGGACAGGGGCCTTTAGCAATCAGCCCCAGCATTTT
TRBJ2-6 NA TRBV2 NA CASSEEGQGISSGANVLTF TGTGCCAGCAGTGAAGAGGGGCAGGGAATCAGCTCTGGGGCCAACGTCCTGACTTTC
TRBJ2-7 NA TRBV27 TRBD2 CASSLWVAGGRAYEQYF TGTGCCAGCAGTTTATGGGTAGCGGGAGGGAGGGCGTACGAGCAGTACTTC
TRBJ2-1 NA TRBV6-5 NA CASSRGTDYNEQFF TGTGCCAGCAGTCGCGGGACAGATTACAATGAGCAGTTCTTC
TRBJ1-3 NA TRBV6-6 NA CASSYGRMSSGNTIYF TGTGCCAGCAGTTACGGACGGATGAGCTCTGGAAACACCATATATTTT
TRBJ2-1 NA TRBV2 NA CASSELGAFYNEQFF TGTGCCAGCAGTGAGCTAGGAGCCTTTTACAATGAGCAGTTCTTC
TRBJ2-6 NA TRBV7-2 NA CASSRTGANVLTF TGTGCCAGCAGCCGTACTGGGGCCAACGTCCTGACTTTC
TRBJ2-7 NA TRBV6-5 TRBD1 CASSYSTGGNEQYF TGTGCCAGCAGTTACTCGACAGGGGGAAACGAGCAGTACTTC
TRBJ2-7 once TRBV20-1 NA CSARGQLEQYF TGCAGTGCTAGAGGGCAGCTCGAGCAGTACTTC
TRBJ2-7 NA TRBV7-9 NA CASSVTAYEQYF TGTGCCAGCAGCGTGACAGCCTACGAGCAGTACTTC
TRBJ2-7 NA TRBV28 TRBD2 CASSQLAGATYEQYF TGTGCCAGCAGCCAACTAGCGGGGGCCACCTACGAGCAGTACTTC
TRBJ1-1 NA TRBV4-1 TRBD1 CASSQTGTGGVVGTEAFF TGCGCCAGCAGCCAGACCGGGACAGGGGGTGTTGTCGGCACTGAAGCTTTCTTT
TRBJ1-5 few TRBV2 NA CASSDRVSNQPQHF TGTGCCAGCAGCGATAGGGTTAGCAATCAGCCCCAGCATTTT
TRBJ1-1 NA TRBV19 NA CASSLQGNTEAFF TGTGCCAGTAGTCTCCAGGGGAACACTGAAGCTTTCTTT
TRBJ1-5 NA TRBV5-8 TRBD1 CASHVGQGTGWPNQPQHF TGTGCCAGCCATGTTGGACAGGGCACGGGGTGGCCCAATCAGCCCCAGCATTTT
TRBJ2-3 NA TRBV13 NA CASSLLLASTDTQYF TGTGCCAGCAGCTTACTGCTAGCGTCCACAGATACGCAGTATTTT
TRBJ1-1 few TRBV5-1 TRBD1 CASSRTGSPELEAFF TGCGCCAGCAGTCGGACAGGGAGCCCCGAGCTTGAAGCTTTCTTT
TRBJ2-2 NA TRBV27 TRBD1 CASGQGSAGELFF TGTGCCAGCGGACAGGGGAGTGCCGGGGAGCTGTTTTTT
TRBJ2-7 NA TRBV18 NA CASSSDSNYEQYF TGTGCCAGCTCATCAGACAGTAACTACGAGCAGTACTTC
TRBJ1-2 NA TRBV6-5 NA CASSRDLAGYGYTF TGTGCCAGCAGTCGTGACCTGGCGGGCTATGGCTACACCTTC
TRBJ1-1 NA TRBV6-6 NA CASSYTGPSTEAFF TGTGCCAGCAGTTACACCGGGCCGAGCACTGAAGCTTTCTTT
TRBJ2-3 NA TRBV19 TRBD1 CASSIQGAETDTQYF TGTGCCAGTAGTATTCAGGGGGCCGAAACAGATACGCAGTATTTT
TRBJ2-1 NA TRBV12-5 NA CASGFGTYGNNEQFF TGTGCTAGTGGTTTCGGGACATATGGTAATAATGAGCAGTTCTTC
TRBJ2-5 NA TRBV5-1 NA CASSLAQLQETQYF TGCGCCAGCAGCTTGGCCCAGCTCCAAGAGACCCAGTACTTC
TRBJ2-1 NA TRBV7-9 TRBD2 CASSKSGGAWNEQFF TGTGCCAGCAGCAAAAGCGGGGGGGCTTGGAATGAGCAGTTCTTC
TRBJ2-3 NA TRBV7-3 TRBD2 CASSLAGSTDTQYF TGTGCCAGCAGCCTAGCGGGTAGCACAGATACGCAGTATTTT
TRBJ1-2 NA TRBV7-8 NA CASSLVQAVGGYTF TGTGCCAGCAGCTTAGTACAGGCGGTCGGTGGCTACACCTTC
TRBJ1-2 NA TRBV19 NA CASSKADRNYGYTF TGTGCCAGTAGTAAGGCCGACAGAAACTATGGCTACACCTTC
TRBJ1-5 NA TRBV10-3 TRBD1 CAISDPDRGWQPQHF TGTGCCATCAGTGACCCCGACAGGGGATGGCAGCCCCAGCATTTT
TRBJ1-2 NA TRBV4-1 NA CASSRNVGGYTF TGCGCCAGCAGCCGGAACGTAGGCGGCTACACCTTC
TRBJ2-7 NA TRBV25-1 TRBD1 CASSEPDRGCFSF TGTGCCAGCAGTGAACCGGACAGGGGCTGCTTTTCCTTC
TRBJ2-1 few TRBV18 TRBD2 CASSLLWRGGYNEQFF TGTGCCAGCTCACTGTTATGGCGGGGGGGCTACAATGAGCAGTTCTTC
TRBJ1-3 NA TRBV18 NA CASSPPGTSGNTIYF TGTGCCAGCTCACCCCCGGGGACGTCTGGAAACACCATATATTTT
TRBJ1-1 NA TRBV29-1 TRBD1 CSSIEGTANTEAFF TGCAGCTCAATAGAAGGGACAGCGAACACTGAAGCTTTCTTT